This TCR beta chain came from a study of blood T cell repertoires in COVID-19 (dated by TCRdb to between 2020 and 2021). For the wider study: Samples from collaborators originated in the United States, Italy and Spain and spanned both the acute and convalescent phases of COVID-19. The material from the prospective study consisted of cDNA or gDNA derived from T cells, B-cell-depleted T cells, or PBMCs. Subjects who had been exposed to COVID-19, were actively infected with it, or had recovered from it provided the deeply sampled blood TCRbeta repertoires that made up the dataset. A freely available public database, intended as a resource for researchers studying the immune response to SARS-CoV-2, is where the repertoires were released. The samples were drawn from the first 160 participants of the ongoing ImmuneRACE study and from over a thousand subjects provided by 6 global collaborators. Sample metadata almost always included a de-identified subject ID, COVID-19 status, age in years and sex. HLA class I and class II types, where available, came from metadata supplied by the sample provider rather than from assay-based typing. The full study reports these points: The amount of clinical and demographic metadata varied by source and participant and was provided uncurated.

Relative to germline, V is missing 5 bases and J is missing 3 bases, with 10 bases of the junction outside any gene match. Taken from the germline V gene (reference sequence), the CDR1 and CDR2 loops are LNHDA and SQIVND. Its CDR3 holds 15 amino acids, cysteine through phenylalanine. The CDR3 DNA has 45 bases and is translated from base 1. TCRbeta CDR3 regions were amplified from genomic DNA using the immunoSEQ Assay, a bias-controlled multiplex PCR. Concerning the study's data processing: Within the assay, amplification of reference gene primers was used to estimate how many nucleated cells each sample contained. To quantify the absolute abundance of each unique TCRbeta CDR3 rearrangement, sequence reads were collapsed and filtered. Productive Simpson clonality was computed per sample as the square root of Simpson's diversity index over productive rearrangements. As stored in TCRdb, this immuneACCESS dataset retains in-frame rearrangements with V and J assigned. A fraction of the clones does not appear; measured against another copy, unresolved V genes explain less than half of the discrepancy, and the remainder lacks a known reason. That table is the source of V, J and clone size, and D and trimming were worked out from the DNA. For this sample there are over 450,000 clones; roughly nine tenths appear just once. The ten largest make up about 0.91% of the sample.

One collaborating source in Seattle enrolled patients while the patients were actively infected and followed the patients over time throughout the course of disease. Collaborating institutions collected whole blood in K2EDTA tubes following their own protocols. For TCRbeta analysis, collaborator samples were shipped as frozen whole blood, as isolated PBMCs, or as DNA extracted from either sample type. This clone was picked up a small number of times. Its antigen remains undetermined. No base qualities exist here, and no much larger clone lies one base off it. The sequence links TRBV19 to TRBJ2-7; 7 central bases correspond to TRBD2. This TCR came from a man aged 18-30 years with COVID-19, enrolled during active disease. Sequenced sample: peripheral blood. The DNA is TGTGCCAGTAGTCAGTTCCTAGCGGCCATCTACGAGCAGTACTTC. This is translated as CASSQFLAAIYEQYF.